The 24 T cell receptor beta chains below all came from one sample that was sequenced in a study of T cell responses to AZD1222 COVID-19 vaccine. TCRdb's table, derived via immunoSEQ multiplex PCR, lists solely in-frame clones and lacks some. The data show about 84,000 clones, 70% to 90% seen once. Specimen: peripheral blood, collected on day 0 of AZD1222 vaccination. The receptors derive from an adult in good health.

The rearrangement joins TRBV2 to TRBJ2-5; D ambiguous. The V end lost 7 bases, the J end lost 5 bases, and 14 bases lay between the germline ends. This CDR3 contains 13 residues. Looked up from germline, CDR1 is SNHLY and CDR2 is FYNNEI. This CDR3 is CASTQNAVETQYF. The CDR3 DNA reads as TGTGCCAGCACCCAAAATGCAGTGGAGACCCAGTACTTC.

V and J are TRBV19 and TRBJ1-1; TRBD1 aligns across 8 bases. The V segment lost 7 bases and the J segment 6 bases; nucleotides outside the gene matches: 10. CDR3 size: 14 residues. Germline V gives CDR1 LNHDA, CDR2 SQIVND (reference sequence). The CDR3 spells CASIATGAFAEAFF. The CDR3, as DNA: TGTGCCAGTATTGCGACAGGGGCCTTTGCTGAAGCTTTCTTT.

This chain links TRBV5-5 with TRBJ2-1; 9 nucleotides align to TRBD1. J lost 6 bases, V lost 1 base, and 11 bases had no gene match. The CDR3 extends over 17 amino acids. From germline, CDR1 is SGHKS and CDR2 YYEKEE (reference sequence). CDR3 bases: TGTGCCAGCAGCTTGCCCCTACAGGGGGCGCTTATCAATGAGCAGTTCTTC. Its translation is CASSLPLQGALINEQFF. The full variable domain, with the rest looked up from reference TRBV5-5 and TRBJ2-1, is DAGVTQSPTHLIKTRGQQVTLRCSPISGHKSVSWYQQVLGQGPQFIFQYYEKEERGRGNFPDRFSARQFPNYSSELNVNALLLGDSALYLCASSLPLQGALINEQFFGPGTRLTVL.

The chain has TRBV19 and TRBJ1-2; D uncertain. Trimming removed 4 bases from V and 2 bases from J, with 14 bases in between. Germline V gives CDR1 LNHDA, CDR2 SQIVND (reference sequence). The CDR3 has 15 residues. CDR3 bases: TGTGCCAGTAGTACCCCTCCTGATGCCAACTATGGCTACACCTTC. Translation gives CASSTPPDANYGYTF.

A note on this clone: Mismatch with germline at one junction end may stem from a read error. The rearrangement joins TRBV7-7 to TRBJ2-2, with 7 bases lining up with TRBD1. CDR1 and CDR2 from the germline V gene are SSHAT and FNYEAQ (reference sequence). This CDR3 spans 13 amino acids. The CDR3 DNA sequence: TGTGCTAGCAGCGAGGGGACAGTCGGGGAGCTGTTTTTT. Protein sequence: CASSEGTVGELFF.

This clone has a single count. The chain couples TRBV29-1 to TRBJ2-5; no reliable D call. The ends were cut back, 8 bases at V and 2 bases at J, with 12 bases in the middle. This CDR3 has 12 residues. CDR1 SQVTM and CDR2 ANQGSEA come from the germline V gene. This chain's CDR3 is CSLEPSQETQYF. The CDR3 region has the DNA TGCAGCCTGGAACCTTCTCAAGAGACCCAGTACTTC.

This chain connects TRBV5-1 to TRBJ1-1, with 10 bases matching TRBD1. Losses at the gene ends were 1 base for V and 1 base for J; bases not matched to a gene: 1. This CDR3 contains 15 residues. The germline gives CDR1 SGHRS, CDR2 YFSETQ. CDR3 nucleotides: TGCGCCAGCAGCTTGAGGACAGGGGGGAACACTGAAGCTTTCTTT. Translating gives CASSLRTGGNTEAFF.

The chain has TRBV6-5 and TRBJ1-2; 7 bases line up with TRBD1. Trimming at V came to 4 bases and at J to 2 bases, leaving 1 base not matched to a gene. Germline V lookup: CDR1 MNHEY, CDR2 SVGAGI. This CDR3 is built from 13 residues. CDR3 bases: TGTGCCAGCAGTTCACAGGGGAACTATGGCTACACCTTC. It specifies CASSSQGNYGYTF.

This rearrangement joins TRBV11-2 to TRBJ2-1; TRBD2 matches at 15 bases. CDR3 length: 18 amino acids. CDR1 and CDR2 (germline): SGHAT, FQNNGV. The V and J ends lost 1 base and 6 bases, in that order; junction bases with no gene match: 7. The CDR3, as DNA: TGTGCCAGCAGCTTAGTGCCGAGGACTAGCGGGAGGGGCAATGAGCAGTTCTTC. It encodes CASSLVPRTSGRGNEQFF.

The chain uses TRBV7-9 and TRBJ1-2; TRBD1 aligns across 7 bases. Trimming removed 0 bases from V and 2 bases from J; junction bases left unmatched: 12. The CDR3 contains 18 residues. Germline CDR1 reads SEHNR; CDR2 reads FQNEAQ (reference sequence). The CDR3 spells CASSLAWWGQNDNYGYTF. CDR3 bases: TGTGCCAGCAGCTTAGCATGGTGGGGACAGAACGACAACTATGGCTACACCTTC.

The J gene is TRBJ1-3, the V gene TRBV5-1; 8 nucleotides align to TRBD1. Unmatched junction bases numbered 2, after V lost 0 bases and J lost 3 bases. Germline V gives CDR1 SGHRS, CDR2 YFSETQ. The CDR3 length is 15 residues. The CDR3: CASSLGTGIGNTIYF. CDR3 sequence (DNA): TGCGCCAGCAGCTTGGGGACAGGGATTGGAAACACCATATATTTT.

The chain carries TRBV19 and TRBJ1-4, with 8 positions matching TRBD1. The V and J ends lost 8 bases and 2 bases, in that order; junction bases with no gene match: 7. Germline CDR1 LNHDA, CDR2 SQIVND (reference sequence). The CDR3 has 15 amino acids. CDR3 nucleotides: TGTGCCAGTTTACCCCAGGGGGCTACTAATGAAAAACTGTTTTTT. This translates into CASLPQGATNEKLFF.

The chain is built from TRBV7-2 and TRBJ2-1; D gene uncertain. CDR3 length: 15 residues. Trimming left V 1 base short and J 7 bases short, with 14 bases between. Germline CDR1 and CDR2: SGHTA and FQGNSA. This chain's CDR3 is CASSLDQTMGNEQFF. The DNA of the CDR3 is TGTGCCAGCAGCTTAGATCAGACCATGGGGAATGAGCAGTTCTTC.

This clone was observed once. This chain uses TRBV18 with TRBJ1-1, with 12 nucleotides matching TRBD1. The CDR3 is made up of 14 amino acids. Looked up from germline, CDR1 is KGHSH and CDR2 is LQKENI. The ends lost 4 bases at V and 6 bases at J; junction bases unmatched: 3. In DNA, the CDR3 is TGTGCCAGCTCACGGGGACAGGGGGCTTCTGAAGCTTTCTTT. Amino acids: CASSRGQGASEAFF.

V gene TRBV6-2 or TRBV6-3 combines with J gene TRBJ1-6; maybe TRBD1 (6 bases). This CDR3 comprises 14 residues. Germline V gene data show CDR1 as MNHEY and CDR2 as SVGEGT. The V and J ends lost 0 bases and 9 bases respectively, with 9 bases between them. CDR3 sequence (DNA): TGTGCCAGCAGTTACTCTCAGGGGCGTTCACCCCTCCACTTT. This encodes CASSYSQGRSPLHF.

This clone has more than one count but fewer than ten. This sequence joins TRBV2 and TRBJ2-1; 7 positions agree with TRBD1. The ends lost 4 bases at V and 13 bases at J; junction bases unmatched: 7. Per the germline V gene, CDR1 is SNHLY and CDR2 is FYNNEI. The CDR3 spans 12 residues. The CDR3 reads CASSVHRGPQFF. CDR3 sequence (DNA): TGTGCCAGCAGTGTGCACAGGGGCCCCCAGTTCTTC.

V is TRBV7-3 and J is TRBJ2-7, with 12 bases lining up with TRBD2. The germline V gene encodes CDR1 SGHTA and CDR2 FQGTGA. Losses at the gene ends were 0 bases for V and 5 bases for J; bases not matched to a gene: 5. The CDR3 runs to 16 residues. CDR3 amino acids: CASSLTSSGRGDEQYF. CDR3 sequence (DNA): TGTGCCAGCAGCTTAACGTCTAGCGGGAGGGGCGACGAGCAGTACTTC.

This chain joins TRBV6-1 and TRBJ1-2; maybe TRBD1 (5 bases). The CDR3 extends over 14 amino acids. The V end lost 0 bases, the J end lost 4 bases, and 9 bases lay between the germline ends. The germline gives CDR1 MNHNS, CDR2 SASEGT. This CDR3 reads CASSEASGPYGYTF. The CDR3 DNA follows: TGTGCCAGCAGTGAAGCGTCAGGGCCCTATGGCTACACCTTC.

V is TRBV18 and J is TRBJ2-1, with 9 bases aligning to TRBD2. The CDR3 has 14 amino acids. From germline, CDR1 is KGHSH and CDR2 LQKENI. V gave up 0 bases and J gave up 9 bases; unmatched junction bases: 3. Written as DNA, the CDR3 is TGTGCCAGCTCACCACCGGGCGGGGGGGGTGAGCAGTTCTTC. Its protein product is CASSPPGGGGEQFF. Variable domain in full (rest from reference TRBV18 and TRBJ2-1): NAGVMQNPRHLVRRRGQEARLRCSPMKGHSHVYWYRQLPEEGLKFMVYLQKENIIDESGMPKERFSAEFPKEGPSILRIQQVVRGDSAAYFCASSPPGGGGEQFFGPGTRLTVL.

V gene TRBV2 combines with J gene TRBJ1-6; D may be TRBD1 (5 bases). This CDR3 comprises 18 residues. V lost 8 bases and J 0 bases, leaving 20 bases between the germline ends. Germline V CDR1 and CDR2: SNHLY, FYNNEI. This CDR3 reads CASEFRGHPSSYNSPLHF. CDR3 nucleotide sequence: TGTGCCAGCGAGTTTCGTGGACACCCGAGCTCCTATAATTCACCCCTCCACTTT.

This chain joins TRBV19 and TRBJ2-1, with TRBD1 matching 7 bases. Per the germline V gene, CDR1 is LNHDA and CDR2 is SQIVND (reference sequence). J was trimmed by 9 bases and V by 11 bases; bases with no gene match: 19. The CDR3 sequence is 15 residues long. The CDR3 region is CASRGRKTDRGEQFF. CDR3 in DNA: TGTGCCTCTAGGGGGCGGAAGACTGACCGGGGTGAGCAGTTCTTC.

The chain has TRBV18 and TRBJ1-6; possibly TRBD1 for D (5 bases). V was clipped by 5 bases and J by 2 bases, with 13 bases between them. CDR3 length: 16 residues. Germline V gene data show CDR1 as KGHSH and CDR2 as LQKENI. CDR3 amino acids: CASSAKQATYNSPLHF. CDR3 DNA: TGTGCCAGCTCAGCAAAACAGGCTACCTATAATTCACCCCTCCACTTT. Complete variable domain (other parts from reference TRBV18 and TRBJ1-6): NAGVMQNPRHLVRRRGQEARLRCSPMKGHSHVYWYRQLPEEGLKFMVYLQKENIIDESGMPKERFSAEFPKEGPSILRIQQVVRGDSAAYFCASSAKQATYNSPLHFGNGTRLTVT.

This sequence joins TRBV19 and TRBJ2-7; TRBD2 might be the D (5 bases). The V gene lost 3 bases and the J gene lost 3 bases, with 15 bases spanning the gap. This CDR3 region has 15 residues. The V gene's germline CDR1 is LNHDA and CDR2 SQIVND (reference sequence). CDR3 in amino acids: CASSIAGGLVYEQYF. CDR3 DNA sequence: TGTGCCAGTAGTATTGCCGGCGGACTTGTCTACGAGCAGTACTTC.

V usage is TRBV6-1 and J usage is TRBJ1-2; D uncertain. The germline gives CDR1 MNHNS, CDR2 SASEGT. The CDR3 loop spans 14 amino acids. The V and J ends lost 2 bases and 2 bases respectively, with 9 bases between them. CDR3 DNA sequence: TGTGCCAGCAGTGAAATCGCCGAGAACTATGGCTACACCTTC. It yields the protein CASSEIAENYGYTF.